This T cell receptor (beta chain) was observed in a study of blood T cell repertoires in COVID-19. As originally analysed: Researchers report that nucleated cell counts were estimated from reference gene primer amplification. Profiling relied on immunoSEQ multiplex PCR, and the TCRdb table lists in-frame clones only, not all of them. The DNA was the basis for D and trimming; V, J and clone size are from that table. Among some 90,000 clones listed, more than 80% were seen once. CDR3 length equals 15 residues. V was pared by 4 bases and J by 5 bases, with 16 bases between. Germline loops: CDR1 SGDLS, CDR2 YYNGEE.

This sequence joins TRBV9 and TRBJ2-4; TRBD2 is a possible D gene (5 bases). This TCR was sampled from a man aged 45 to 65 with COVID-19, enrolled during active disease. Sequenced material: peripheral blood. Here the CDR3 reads CASSPRVYGQNIQYF. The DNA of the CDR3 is TGTGCCAGCAGCCCGAGGGTTTATGGACAAAACATTCAGTACTTC.